The 21 T cell receptor beta chains below come from one sample, sequenced in a study of CD4+ T cells in melanoma. The table came from immunoSEQ multiplex PCR; TCRdb's copy has only in-frame clones and leaves some out. The sample has 13,000 to 15,000 clones, 65% to 85% seen once. Material: cells from a culture (not recorded whether cultured in vitro). These receptor sequences come from a human donor with melanoma.

The V and J genes are TRBV5-6 and TRBJ2-3; possibly TRBD2 for D (6 bases). The V end lost 5 bases, the J end lost 0 bases, and 16 bases lay between the germline ends. Germline-derived CDR1 and CDR2 are SGHDT and YYEEEE. The CDR3 is made up of 16 amino acids. The CDR3 coding sequence is TGTGCCAGCAGGGTAAGCGGGTCTCCTAGCACAGATACGCAGTATTTT. This translates into CASRVSGSPSTDTQYF.

The rearrangement links TRBV5-8 to TRBJ2-2; TRBD1 aligns across 10 bases. Unmatched junction bases numbered 6, after V lost 5 bases and J lost 5 bases. This CDR3 is 15 amino acids long. CDR1 is SGHTS and CDR2 is YDEGEE in the germline V gene. CDR3 amino acids: CASRRTGGRTGELFF. CDR3 in DNA: TGTGCCAGCAGACGGACAGGGGGTCGTACCGGGGAGCTGTTTTTT.

V is TRBV4-1 and J is TRBJ2-7; the D call may be TRBD1 or TRBD2 (6 bases each). This CDR3 has 16 residues. Germline loops: CDR1 MGHRA, CDR2 YSYEKL. V lost 4 bases to trimming and J lost 8 bases, with 24 bases between them. Here the CDR3 reads CASSPGLTGKSPKQYF. The CDR3 coding sequence is TGCGCCAGCAGCCCGGGACTTACAGGGAAATCACCGAAGCAGTACTTC.

The gene calls are TRBV27 and TRBJ2-2; D is unclear. The ends were cut back, 6 bases at V and 8 bases at J, with 16 bases in the middle. CDR3 length equals 14 residues. CDR1 MNHEY and CDR2 SMNVEV come from the germline V gene (reference sequence). In DNA form, the CDR3 reads TGTGCCAGCAGAGGCCTTTTAGCCCCGGGGGAGCTGTTTTTT. Translated: CASRGLLAPGELFF.

V is TRBV30 and J is TRBJ1-5; no firm D call. Per germline, CDR1 GTSNPN and CDR2 SVGIG (reference sequence). This CDR3 comprises 16 residues. V lost 2 bases, J lost 2 bases, and 16 bases lay in between. CDR3 sequence: CAWSSGSSLGNQPQHF. As DNA, the CDR3 is TGTGCCTGGAGTTCCGGGTCCTCTTTGGGCAATCAGCCCCAGCATTTT.

This clone was counted between two and nine times. Other DNA sequences in this sample translate to the same CDR3. The V call is TRBV11-2, the J call TRBJ1-2; TRBD1 matches at 10 bases. The CDR3 runs 15 residues. The junction had 11 bases not matched to a gene; V was cut back by 6 bases and J by 7 bases. The germline V gene has CDR1 SGHAT and CDR2 FQNNGV. The CDR3 nucleotides are TGTGCCAGCAGTAGAGGACAGGGGGTTGGTAGTGGCTACACCTTC. Translated: CASSRGQGVGSGYTF.

V usage is TRBV5-1 and J usage is TRBJ1-2, with D possibly matching TRBD1 (5 bases). CDR1 and CDR2 from the germline V gene are SGHRS and YFSETQ. V lost 3 bases to trimming and J lost 6 bases, with 15 bases between them. The CDR3 extends over 14 amino acids. CDR3 sequence (DNA): TGCGCCAGCAGCTCCGATAGGGGCCCAGATGGCTACACCTTC. Translation: CASSSDRGPDGYTF.

The chain uses TRBV9 and TRBJ2-3; 8 bases line up with TRBD2. V was pared by 0 bases and J by 4 bases, with 7 bases of the junction left unmatched. Germline V gives CDR1 SGDLS, CDR2 YYNGEE. The CDR3 contains 16 residues. CDR3 amino acids: CASSVGNRGGPDTQYF. The CDR3 DNA reads TGTGCCAGCAGCGTAGGAAATCGGGGGGGCCCAGATACGCAGTATTTT.

V and J are TRBV6-1 and TRBJ1-1; tentative D call: TRBD1 (5 bases). CDR3 length equals 14 residues. The germline V gene has CDR1 MNHNS and CDR2 SASEGT. V was clipped by 8 bases and J by 12 bases, with 25 bases between them. For the CDR3, the DNA is TGTGCCAGCGCTTTCTACGGGACTCCAGGACGGACTTTCTTT. It translates to CASAFYGTPGRTFF.

This chain uses TRBV19 with TRBJ1-5; tentative D call: TRBD1 (5 bases). The V and J ends lost 7 bases and 5 bases respectively, with 21 bases between them. Germline-derived CDR1 and CDR2 are LNHDA and SQIVND (reference sequence). The CDR3 has 16 amino acids. The CDR3 region has the DNA TGTGCCAGTAAAGGCACAGGAGGGGTTAGGGATCAGCCCCAGCATTTT. Translated: CASKGTGGVRDQPQHF.

The sample holds a few counts of this clone. The chain combines TRBV11-1 with TRBJ1-2; 10 bases agree with TRBD1. V shed 4 bases and J 7 bases; nucleotides not matched to a gene: 6. The length of the CDR3 is 14 residues. The germline CDR1 and CDR2 sequences are SGHAT and FQDESV (reference sequence). CDR3 sequence reads: CASSSGQGILGYTF. CDR3 sequence (DNA): TGTGCCAGCAGCTCGGGACAGGGGATCCTTGGCTACACCTTC.

The chain couples TRBV2 to TRBJ1-5; D gene ambiguous. CDR1 and CDR2 from the germline V gene are SNHLY and FYNNEI. V lost 3 bases, J lost 8 bases, and 14 bases lay in between. The CDR3 is 14 residues long. The CDR3 DNA reads as TGTGCCAGCAGTGACGCGACGGGGTGGGAGCCCCAGCATTTT. Amino acid sequence: CASSDATGWEPQHF.

The V call is TRBV7-2, the J call TRBJ1-2; D may be TRBD1 (6 bases). CDR1 and CDR2 (germline): SGHTA, FQGNSA. The CDR3 totals 16 residues. V was shortened by 1 base and J by 7 bases, with 19 bases between the two germline ends. The CDR3 region has the DNA TGTGCCAGCAGCTTAGAAATGACCGGGACATCCGGTGGCTACACCTTC. Protein: CASSLEMTGTSGGYTF.

The CDR3 region has the DNA TGTGCCAGCAGCGCCGTGCGGGAGAGCAACGAGCAGTACTTC. Its translation is CASSAVRESNEQYF. The V and J genes are TRBV7-9 and TRBJ2-7; 7 bases align to TRBD2. This CDR3 contains 14 residues. The junction had 9 bases not matched to a gene; V was cut back by 5 bases and J by 5 bases. Germline V gene lookup returns CDR1 SEHNR and CDR2 FQNEAQ (reference sequence).

This chain joins TRBV11-2 and TRBJ2-3; 7 bases match TRBD1. The germline V gene encodes CDR1 SGHAT and CDR2 FQNNGV. The CDR3 totals 13 residues. After removal of 5 bases from V and 8 bases from J, the junction contained 7 bases not matched to a gene. CDR3: CASSNRDSLTQYF. CDR3 in DNA: TGTGCCAGCAGCAACCGGGACAGCCTTACGCAGTATTTT.

The chain is built from TRBV5-1 and TRBJ2-2, with 10 bases fitting TRBD1. The CDR3 is 16 residues long. With 4 bases clipped from V and 1 base from J, the junction kept 4 bases outside the gene matches. Per germline, CDR1 SGHRS and CDR2 YFSETQ. This CDR3 reads CASSRDRGVNTGELFF. The DNA of the CDR3 is TGCGCCAGCAGCCGGGACAGGGGTGTGAACACCGGGGAGCTGTTTTTT.

J is TRBJ1-5 and V is TRBV4-2, with a tentative D call TRBD1 (5 bases). Trimming shortened V by 1 base and J by 8 bases, and 15 bases separated the two germline ends. The CDR3 has 15 residues. Germline assignment: CDR1 LGHNA and CDR2 YNFKEQ. CDR3 DNA sequence: TGTGCCAGCAGCCAAGTAGCGGGAGGAGGGGAGCCCCAGCATTTT. Translated: CASSQVAGGGEPQHF.

DNA for the CDR3: TGCGCCAGCAGCTTGGGAGATTCTGGAAACACCATATATTTT. Its translation: CASSLGDSGNTIYF. The chain recombines TRBV5-1 with TRBJ1-3; D is ambiguous. CDR1 and CDR2 (germline): SGHRS, YFSETQ. The CDR3 consists of 14 residues. Trimming left V 0 bases short and J 1 base short, with 5 bases between.

The chain recombines TRBV7-9 with TRBJ2-3, with D possibly TRBD1 on 5 matching bases. V lost 3 bases and J 6 bases, leaving 10 bases between the germline ends. The germline V gene has CDR1 SEHNR and CDR2 FQNEAQ (reference sequence). The CDR3 is made up of 13 amino acids. CDR3 residues: CASSLAGIDTQYF. The DNA for the CDR3 is TGTGCCAGCAGCTTGGCAGGGATTGATACGCAGTATTTT.

The chain employs TRBV18 and TRBJ1-2, with D unresolved. Trimming removed 2 bases at V and 0 bases at J, with 10 bases between. The CDR3 totals 15 residues. Germline V gives CDR1 KGHSH, CDR2 LQKENI. CDR3 region: CASSPTPDPNYGYTF. The CDR3 nucleotides read TGTGCCAGCTCACCAACCCCGGATCCTAACTATGGCTACACCTTC.

This rearrangement joins TRBV27 to TRBJ2-6, with D unclear. The ends were cut back, 7 bases at V and 4 bases at J, with 14 bases in the middle. The CDR3 spans 15 residues. CDR1 MNHEY and CDR2 SMNVEV come from the germline V gene (reference sequence). For the CDR3, the DNA is TGTGCCAGCACGGTGAGGATTGGAGGGGCCAACGTCCTGACTTTC. It encodes CASTVRIGGANVLTF. The complete variable domain, with remaining parts taken from reference TRBV27 and TRBJ2-6, reads EAQVTQNPRYLITVTGKKLTVTCSQNMNHEYMSWYRQDPGLGLRQIYYSMNVEVTDKGDVPEGYKVSRKEKRNFPLILESPSPNQTSLYFCASTVRIGGANVLTFGAGSRLTVL.